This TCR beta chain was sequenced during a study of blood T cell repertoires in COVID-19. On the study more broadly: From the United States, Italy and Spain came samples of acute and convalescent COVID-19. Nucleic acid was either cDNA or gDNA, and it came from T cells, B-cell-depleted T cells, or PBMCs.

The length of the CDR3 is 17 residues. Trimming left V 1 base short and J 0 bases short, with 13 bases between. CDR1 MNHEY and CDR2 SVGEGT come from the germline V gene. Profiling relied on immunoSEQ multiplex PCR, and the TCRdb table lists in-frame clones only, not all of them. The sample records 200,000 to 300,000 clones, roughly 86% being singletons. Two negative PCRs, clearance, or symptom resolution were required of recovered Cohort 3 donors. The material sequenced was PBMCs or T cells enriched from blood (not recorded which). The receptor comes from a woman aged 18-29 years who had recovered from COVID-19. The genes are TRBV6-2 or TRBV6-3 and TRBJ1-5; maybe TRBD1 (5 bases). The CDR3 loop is CASSYLARVYSNQPQHF. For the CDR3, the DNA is TGTGCCAGCAGTTACTTAGCCAGGGTTTATAGCAATCAGCCCCAGCATTTT.